This is a list of T cell receptor beta chains from one sample in a study of cytomegalovirus exposure and HLA in healthy donors. TCRdb's table, derived via immunoSEQ multiplex PCR, lists solely in-frame clones and lacks some. The data hold approximately 75,000 clones, with 75% to 85% observed a single time. The sequenced material came from PBMCs. These receptors all come from a man between 65 and 79 years old in good health and CMV-seropositive. Both conserved end residues are part of each CDR3. A D gene is named only where the DNA matches it firmly. Size is omitted from some rows. Given values are once, few, many or a class for expanded clones.

len,abundance,v_gene,j_gene,d_gene,CDR3nt,CDR3aa
14,.,TRBV14,TRBJ2-7,TRBD1,TGTGCCAGCAGCCGTCTCACAGGGGCGAACGAGCAGTACTTC,CASSRLTGANEQYF
12,once,TRBV4-1,TRBJ1-2,.,TGCGCCAGCAGCGGGGAGGGCTATGGCTACACCTTC,CASSGEGYGYTF
14,.,TRBV27,TRBJ1-2,TRBD1,TGTGCCAGCAGTTCAGGGGGGCCCCTAGAGGGCTACACCTTC,CASSSGGPLEGYTF
16,.,TRBV28,TRBJ2-7,.,TGTGCCAGCAGTTTTGGGGGAGAGACAGGACATTACGAGCAGTACTTC,CASSFGGETGHYEQYF
15,.,TRBV28,TRBJ2-7,.,TGTGCCAGCAGTTCGGAGGGGCGGGCCACTTACGAGCAGTACTTC,CASSSEGRATYEQYF
15,.,TRBV2,TRBJ1-1,.,TGTGCCAGCAGTGAATCGACAACAGTTAACACTGAAGCTTTCTTT,CASSESTTVNTEAFF
15,.,TRBV5-1,TRBJ2-7,TRBD2,TGCGCCAGCAGCGTCTCTAGCGGGAGGGCCGCGAAGCAGTACTTC,CASSVSSGRAAKQYF
21,.,TRBV10-1,TRBJ2-4,TRBD2,TGCGCCAGCAGTGAGCCGCGGACTAGCGTAAAGGCTCGGTTAGCCAAAAACATTCAGTACTTC,CASSEPRTSVKARLAKNIQYF
18,.,TRBV5-8,TRBJ2-7,TRBD2,TGTGCCAGCAGCAAGGGACTAGCGGGAGTCCCACTCTCCTACGAGCAGTACTTC,CASSKGLAGVPLSYEQYF
13,.,TRBV5-8,TRBJ2-7,TRBD1,TGTGCCAGCAGGAGACAGGGGATACACGAGCAGTACTTC,CASRRQGIHEQYF
15,once,TRBV18,TRBJ2-7,.,TGTGCCAGCTCACCAAACTCTGGGAGCACCTACGAGCAGTACTTC,CASSPNSGSTYEQYF
12,.,TRBV27,TRBJ1-1,.,TGTGCCAGCAGTTCCCCAGGGATTGAAGCTTTCTTT,CASSSPGIEAFF
11,.,TRBV18,TRBJ1-2,.,TGTGCCAGCTCACCAGAGGATGGCTACACCTTC,CASSPEDGYTF
16,.,TRBV5-6,TRBJ2-5,TRBD2,TGTGCCAGCAGCTTGGTAGGGCTAGCGGTCGCGGATACCCAGTACTTC,CASSLVGLAVADTQYF
16,.,TRBV19,TRBJ1-2,TRBD1,TGTGCCAGTAGTCCCCGGGACAGAAGATCTAACTATGGCTACACCTTC,CASSPRDRRSNYGYTF
12,few,TRBV29-1,TRBJ1-1,.,TGCAGCGCCGCGGACAGGAACACTGAAGCTTTCTTT,CSAADRNTEAFF
11,once,TRBV14,TRBJ2-1,.,TGTGCCAGCAGAAGCGCTAATGAGCAGTTCTTC,CASRSANEQFF
13,.,TRBV11-2,TRBJ2-7,.,TGTGCCAGCAGCTCAGGACTTAGGAACGAGCAGTACTTC,CASSSGLRNEQYF
16,.,TRBV30,TRBJ2-1,TRBD2,TGTGCCTGGAGTGTTAAGTACCCAGCGGGAGCGAATGAGCAGTTCTTC,CAWSVKYPAGANEQFF
15,.,TRBV18,TRBJ2-3,TRBD1,TGTGCCAGCTCATCGGGACAGACAAGCACAGATACGCAGTATTTT,CASSSGQTSTDTQYF
14,.,TRBV6-9,TRBJ1-4,TRBD1,TGTGCCAGCAGACGACAGGGGGGGGTTGAAAAACTGTTTTTT,CASRRQGGVEKLFF
15,few,TRBV7-2,TRBJ1-2,.,TGTGCCAGCAGCTTAGGGTGGGGGGGGGACTATGGCTACACCTTC,CASSLGWGGDYGYTF
12,.,TRBV28,TRBJ2-2,.,TGTGCCAGCAGTTTAATCATCGGGGAGCTGTTTTTT,CASSLIIGELFF
12,.,TRBV29-1,TRBJ2-5,.,TGCAGCGCAAGACCAGGGGGGGAGACCCAGTACTTC,CSARPGGETQYF
11,.,TRBV27,TRBJ1-4,.,TGTGCCAGCAGTAACGGTGAAAAACTGTTTTTT,CASSNGEKLFF
14,.,TRBV6-5,TRBJ1-5,TRBD1,TGTGCCAGCAGTTACTCTGACAGGGGGGGGCCCCAGCATTTT,CASSYSDRGGPQHF
16,.,TRBV7-8,TRBJ2-7,.,TGTGCCAGCAGCTTAGATACAGCCTATTCATTCTACGAGCAGTACTTC,CASSLDTAYSFYEQYF
15,.,TRBV4-1,TRBJ2-7,.,TGCGCCAGCAGCCAAGATCTAGGAGATCCCTACGAGCAGTACTTC,CASSQDLGDPYEQYF
17,.,TRBV2,TRBJ2-5,TRBD2,TGTGCCAGCAGTCTCACGCCGGGGACTAGCGGTAAAGAGACCCAGTACTTC,CASSLTPGTSGKETQYF
15,.,TRBV9,TRBJ1-5,TRBD1,TGTGCCAGCAGCGGAACAGGGGATCGCAATCAGCCCCAGCATTTT,CASSGTGDRNQPQHF
16,once,TRBV5-6,TRBJ1-2,.,TGTGCCAGCAGCTTCGTGACAGGCGCTTCTAACTATGGCTACACCTTC,CASSFVTGASNYGYTF
13,.,TRBV6-6,TRBJ1-6,.,TGTGCCAGCAGGACTCAGGGGAATTCACCCCTCCACTTT,CASRTQGNSPLHF
15,.,TRBV5-4,TRBJ2-7,TRBD1,TGTGCCAGCAGCCCACCGGGACAGGGTGGATACGAGCAGTACTTC,CASSPPGQGGYEQYF
15,once,TRBV19,TRBJ1-1,TRBD1,TGTGCCAGTAGTGGGGGGGACAGGGGGCCATTTGAAGCTTTCTTT,CASSGGDRGPFEAFF
16,.,TRBV5-1,TRBJ2-7,TRBD1,TGCGCCAGCAGCTTGACCACAGGGGGGACGGGTTACGAGCAGTACTTC,CASSLTTGGTGYEQYF
14,.,TRBV6-4,TRBJ1-1,.,TGTGCCAGCAGTGCCACAACAGGGTCCACTGAAGCTTTCTTT,CASSATTGSTEAFF
14,.,TRBV25-1,TRBJ1-6,.,TGTGCCAGCAGTGTCGACGGAGGCGGGTCACCCCTCCACTTT,CASSVDGGGSPLHF
16,once,TRBV4-2,TRBJ2-5,.,TGTGCCAGCAGCCCCGGGGTGTCCCGTCCCGGCGAGACCCAGTACTTC,CASSPGVSRPGETQYF
12,.,TRBV2,TRBJ1-1,.,TGTGCCACGACTCCGGTGGTCACTGAAGCTTTCTTT,CATTPVVTEAFF
13,.,TRBV19,TRBJ2-3,TRBD2,TGTGCCAGTACAGCGGGAGATAGAGATACGCAGTATTTT,CASTAGDRDTQYF
18,few,TRBV11-2,TRBJ2-7,TRBD2,TGTGCCAGCAGCTTAGAGCGACTAGCGGGGGGAAGGTCCTACGAGCAGTACTTC,CASSLERLAGGRSYEQYF
14,.,TRBV29-1,TRBJ2-1,TRBD2,TGCAGCGTTGATGTGACTAGCGGCTATAATGAGCAGTTCTTC,CSVDVTSGYNEQFF
13,.,TRBV9,TRBJ1-2,.,TGTGCCAGCAGCGTACAGGGGTGGTATGGCTACACCTTC,CASSVQGWYGYTF
16,once,TRBV30,TRBJ2-1,TRBD2,TGTGCCTGGAGTGTACTCGGCGGGAGAGTCGGCAATGAGCAGTTCTTC,CAWSVLGGRVGNEQFF
16,.,TRBV4-2,TRBJ2-7,TRBD2,TGTGCCAGCAGCCAAGAGGGCGGGGGTACAACCTACGAGCAGTACTTC,CASSQEGGGTTYEQYF
12,.,TRBV28,TRBJ1-4,.,TGTGCCAGCGGGGCATTGAATGAAAAACTGTTTTTT,CASGALNEKLFF
14,.,TRBV18,TRBJ2-7,.,TGTGCCAGCTCACCAGGGGCATCCTCTGACGAGCAGTACTTC,CASSPGASSDEQYF
14,.,TRBV6-6,TRBJ2-7,.,TGTGCCAGCACTTCGGAGACGGAGGCCTACGAGCAGTACTTC,CASTSETEAYEQYF
14,.,TRBV7-3,TRBJ2-1,.,TGTGCCAGCAGCTTATTTGCGGGGTTGCATGAGCAGTTCTTC,CASSLFAGLHEQFF
14,few,TRBV5-4,TRBJ2-5,.,TGTGCCAGCAGCTTGGACTGGGGATCGGGGGAGCAGTACTTC,CASSLDWGSGEQYF
14,.,TRBV5-1,TRBJ2-3,.,TGCGCCAGCAGCTTGGAGGCAGGGGAAGATACGCAGTATTTT,CASSLEAGEDTQYF
16,.,TRBV2,TRBJ1-4,TRBD1,TGTGCCAGCAGACCGGGACAGGGAAGCGGCAATGAAAAACTGTTTTTT,CASRPGQGSGNEKLFF
17,.,TRBV5-1,TRBJ2-7,TRBD2,TGCGCCAGCAGCTCCGCAGCGACTAGCGGGATTAGCAGCGAGCAGTACTTC,CASSSAATSGISSEQYF
14,.,TRBV28,TRBJ1-4,.,TGTGCCAGCATCCATCAGGTCCCAGGCGAAAAACTGTTTTTT,CASIHQVPGEKLFF
15,once,TRBV29-1,TRBJ1-1,.,TGCAGCGTTGAAGATGGGCGGGGGGCGAACACTGAAGCTTTCTTT,CSVEDGRGANTEAFF